The following is a T cell receptor (beta chain) sequence with its context. Assay used: immunoSEQ multiplex PCR; TCRdb lists only in-frame clones, some missing. This table has around 24,000 clones, approximately 88% appearing once. The V gene's germline CDR1 is LNHDA and CDR2 SQIVND (reference sequence). CDR3 length equals 19 residues. V lost 6 bases and J lost 6; bases outside the gene matches: 16. This sample was included in a study of blood T cell repertoires in COVID-19. In the study overall: Sources were T cells, B-cell-depleted T cells, or PBMCs; the material itself was cDNA or gDNA.

The genes are TRBV19 and TRBJ2-2; the match to TRBD2 covers 13 bases. The material sequenced was peripheral blood. This receptor was taken from a woman in her 70s with active COVID-19. CDR3 protein: CASSDIGLAGAIFPGELFF. The CDR3 DNA reads as TGTGCCAGTAGCGACATAGGACTAGCGGGGGCCATATTCCCCGGGGAGCTGTTTTTT.